Given below is one T cell receptor (beta chain) in context. Its cognate antigen is unknown. The data belong to a study of Graves' ophthalmopathy and Graves' hyperthyroidism. Turning to the study itself: Investigators collected peripheral blood at initial diagnosis, before any treatment was given. Study outcomes and limitations: Also, most clonotypes expanded in the thyroid above 0.001 frequency appeared in blood. A model built from 13 signatures distinguished ophthalmopathy from stable hyperthyroidism with 85% to 90% sensitivity and 81.08% specificity.

V lost 6 bases to trimming and J lost 2 bases, with 10 bases between them. The CDR3 totals 14 residues. In germline, CDR1 is MNHEY, CDR2 SVGEGT. Hyperthyroidism cases were recent diagnoses of under 2 months' duration in people aged 18 to 65. The authors amplified TCR beta CDR3 regions from RNA transcripts. The workflow started with a first-round RT-PCR run with HTBI primers and then moved on to a second-round multiplex PCR. TCRdb reanalysed the multiplex PCR reads using MiXCR and keeps one entry per CDR3 protein. The repertoire holds roughly 410,000 distinct CDR3 sequences, with 15% to 17% as singletons.

The sequence derives from a woman aged 18-29 years with stable Graves' hyperthyroidism. This rearrangement joins TRBV6-2 or TRBV6-3 to TRBJ2-2, with D possibly being TRBD1 (6 bases). Sequenced sample: peripheral blood. The CDR3 loop reads CASRGQLNTGELFF. As DNA, the CDR3 is TGTGCCAGCAGAGGACAGTTAAACACCGGGGAGCTGTTTTTT.